This T cell receptor beta chain was retrieved from a study of blood T cell repertoires in COVID-19. Whole-study context: COVID-19 samples from acute and convalescent phases originated in the United States, Italy and Spain. T cells, B-cell-depleted T cells, or PBMCs supplied cDNA or gDNA.

Original data processing: Nucleated cell counts were estimated from reference gene primer amplification. Here immunoSEQ multiplex PCR was the method, and the copy in TCRdb shows in-frame clones only, minus some. D and trimming come from the DNA, and the V and J calls and clone size come from that table. The sample yields 50,000 to 60,000 clones, roughly four fifths seen once. CDR3 length: 14 amino acids. Germline V CDR1 and CDR2: SGHRS, YFSETQ. Trimming took off 4 bases at V and 2 bases at J, with 12 bases between the two ends. V gene TRBV5-1 combines with J gene TRBJ1-1; possibly TRBD1 for D (5 bases). The sample was peripheral blood. The receptor was isolated from a man between 70 and 80 years old with active COVID-19. The CDR3 region is CASSDQGQNTEAFF. The CDR3 DNA reads as TGCGCCAGCAGCGACCAGGGCCAAAACACTGAAGCTTTCTTT.